The source of this T cell receptor beta chain is a study of Ad26.COV2.S vaccination and SARS-CoV-2 variants. Study at large: Intramuscular Ad26.COV2.S doses were given once or twice, 56 days apart.

Treatment in this sample: around 19 received Ad26.COV2.S at low or high dose, single or two shots; 5 received placebo; per-sample allocation not given. Sample collection was performed on day 63 after the first vaccine or placebo injection. This person who donated was an adult of 18-55 years in Boston. This table comes from immunoSEQ multiplex PCR, and its TCRdb copy is limited to in-frame clones, with some not included. The table has about 250,000 clones, 70% to 90% seen once. General study findings and limits: Analytic work on TCR breadth and depth might have understated the full extent of total T cell responses.

The count of this clone is one. What it recognizes is unknown. The V gene's germline CDR1 is LNHDA and CDR2 SQIVND (reference sequence). The CDR3 is 14 residues long. Trimming stripped 3 bases from V and 3 bases from J, with 11 bases between. The specimen was peripheral blood, collected in a trial of Ad26.COV2.S vaccine versus placebo. This sequence joins TRBV19 and TRBJ1-2, with D possibly being TRBD1 (5 bases). The receptor was isolated from a person aged 18-60 years who received the Ad26.COV2.S COVID-19 vaccine or a placebo. CDR3 bases: TGTGCCAGTAGTATGAATAGACAGTACTATGGCTACACCTTC. Amino acids: CASSMNRQYYGYTF.